This record concerns one T cell receptor beta chain sequence. Its cognate antigen is unknown. Germline values: CDR1 DFQATT, CDR2 SNEGSKA (reference sequence). The CDR3 runs to 15 residues. V was pared by 6 bases and J by 0 bases, with 15 bases between. These data come from a study of molecular identifiers for immune sequencing clone quantification. Broader study findings: Clones carrying above 20 RNA copies accounted for over 97% of effector molecules, under 1% in naive cells. Jurkat TCR RNA from one cell was spiked into about a million naive cells, and it was reportedly detectable there.

Sorting captured naive CD8 T cells as CD8+CD4-CCR7+CD45RA+. For bulk TCR libraries, previously described methods and listed TCR primers were used. TCRdb reanalysed the PCR reads using MiXCR and keeps one entry per CDR3 protein. This sample has 400,000 to 600,000 distinct CDR3 sequences; about a fifth occur once, and the top ten carry about 0.78%. This chain links TRBV20-1 with TRBJ2-1, with a tentative D call TRBD2 (6 bases). The sample was naive CD8+ T cells from blood, with Jurkat cell RNA spiked in. Subset defined: FACS-sorted CD8+CD4-CCR7+CD45RA+ naive T cells. The sequence derives from a human donor in good health. Some libraries in this study had Jurkat cell RNA spiked in. The CDR3 DNA reads TGCAGTGCCCCCGGGACTTCGAGCTCCTACAATGAGCAGTTCTTC. It encodes CSAPGTSSSYNEQFF.